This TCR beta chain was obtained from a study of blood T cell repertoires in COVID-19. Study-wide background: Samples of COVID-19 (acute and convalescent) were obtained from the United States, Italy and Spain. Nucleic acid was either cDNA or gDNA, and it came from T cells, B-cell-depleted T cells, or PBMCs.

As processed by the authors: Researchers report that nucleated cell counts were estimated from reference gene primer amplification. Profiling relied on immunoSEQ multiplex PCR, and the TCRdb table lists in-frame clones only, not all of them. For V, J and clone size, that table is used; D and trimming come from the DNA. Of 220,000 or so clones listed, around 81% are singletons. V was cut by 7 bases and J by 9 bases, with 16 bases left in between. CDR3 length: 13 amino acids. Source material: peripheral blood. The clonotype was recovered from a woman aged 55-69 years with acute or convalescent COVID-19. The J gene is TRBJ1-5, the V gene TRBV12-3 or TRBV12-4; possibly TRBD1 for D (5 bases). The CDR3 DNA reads TGTGCCAGCACCAGACAGCCTACTTCGCCCCAGCATTTT. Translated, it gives CASTRQPTSPQHF.